A selection of T cell receptor beta chains follows, all from one sample in a study of blood T cell repertoires in COVID-19. TCRdb's table, derived via immunoSEQ multiplex PCR, lists solely in-frame clones and lacks some. The data contain approximately 220,000 clones, roughly 80% of them seen just once; the ten biggest clones take up approximately 3.8%. Specimen: PBMCs or T cells enriched from blood (not recorded which). The receptor set was obtained from a woman in her 40s who had been exposed to COVID-19. The CDR3 runs from the conserved cysteine through the conserved F or W. D genes are given only for firm matches. Not all rows give a size; the values are once, few, many and, for expanded clones, a class.

NA	TRBV18	NA	TRBJ1-5	CASSPGGQGPQPQHF	TGTGCCAGCTCTCCCGGGGGGCAGGGCCCTCAGCCCCAGCATTTT
TRBD1	TRBV5-4	NA	TRBJ1-1	CASSLDRGDTEAFF	TGTGCCAGCAGCTTGGACAGGGGGGACACTGAAGCTTTCTTT
TRBD1	TRBV19	NA	TRBJ1-3	CASILGDRAGNTIYF	TGTGCCAGTATTCTGGGGGACAGGGCTGGAAACACCATATATTTT
TRBD1	TRBV28	NA	TRBJ1-1	CASSLWHRGQGGEAFF	TGTGCCAGCAGTTTGTGGCACAGGGGGCAGGGTGGTGAAGCTTTCTTT
NA	TRBV9	NA	TRBJ2-5	CASSETHGKETQYF	TGTGCCAGCAGCGAGACTCACGGGAAAGAGACCCAGTACTTC
TRBD2	TRBV11-3	NA	TRBJ2-3	CASSSRTSGGTDTQYF	TGTGCCAGCAGCTCCCGGACTAGCGGGGGCACAGATACGCAGTATTTT
NA	TRBV27	NA	TRBJ2-7	CASSSRNNYEQYF	TGTGCCAGCAGTTCGCGCAATAACTACGAGCAGTACTTC
NA	TRBV3-1/TRBV3-2	NA	TRBJ1-5	CASSQDQGSNQPQHF	TGTGCCAGCAGCCAAGATCAGGGGAGCAATCAGCCCCAGCATTTT
NA	TRBV5-6	NA	TRBJ1-1	CASRQVLKTEAFF	TGTGCCAGCAGACAGGTTCTTAAAACTGAAGCTTTCTTT
NA	TRBV7-9	few	TRBJ2-6	CASSFSTGGANVLTF	TGTGCCAGCAGCTTTTCCACTGGTGGGGCCAACGTCCTGACTTTC
NA	TRBV18	NA	TRBJ1-1	CASSPGDMNTEAFF	TGTGCCAGCTCACCGGGAGATATGAACACTGAAGCTTTCTTT
NA	TRBV6-5	NA	TRBJ2-3	CASSSSPGSTDTQYF	TGTGCCAGCAGTTCAAGTCCGGGGAGCACAGATACGCAGTATTTT
NA	TRBV9	NA	TRBJ2-3	CASSVDEGGPTDTQYF	TGTGCCAGCAGCGTAGACGAGGGGGGGCCGACAGATACGCAGTATTTT
TRBD2	TRBV19	NA	TRBJ2-2	CASSPTSGGNTGELFF	TGTGCCAGTAGCCCGACTAGCGGGGGTAACACCGGGGAGCTGTTTTTT
NA	TRBV6-2/TRBV6-3	NA	TRBJ1-4	CASSSLPRGAMDEKLFF	TGTGCCAGCAGTTCCTTACCCCGGGGGGCAATGGACGAAAAACTGTTTTTT
NA	TRBV6-5	few	TRBJ1-1	CASSRAGAAEAFF	TGTGCCAGCAGTAGGGCGGGGGCGGCTGAAGCTTTCTTT
TRBD1	TRBV11-2	NA	TRBJ1-2	CASRKVGDRGNGYTF	TGTGCCAGCAGGAAGGTCGGGGACAGGGGGAATGGCTACACCTTC
TRBD2	TRBV28	NA	TRBJ2-3	CASSFPSGADTQYF	TGTGCCAGCAGTTTCCCTAGCGGGGCGGATACGCAGTATTTT
TRBD1	TRBV28	NA	TRBJ1-2	CASRTGTAYGYTF	TGTGCCAGCAGGACCGGGACAGCTTATGGCTACACCTTC
TRBD2	TRBV9	once	TRBJ2-2	CASRAAGSNTGELFF	TGTGCCAGCAGGGCAGCGGGGTCGAACACCGGGGAGCTGTTTTTT
NA	TRBV19	once	TRBJ2-5	CASSKRGQGETQYF	TGTGCCAGTAGTAAAAGGGGTCAAGGGGAGACCCAGTACTTC
TRBD1	TRBV28	NA	TRBJ1-1	CASSPLGQGMNTEAFF	TGTGCCAGCAGTCCCCTGGGACAGGGCATGAACACTGAAGCTTTCTTT
NA	TRBV29-1	NA	TRBJ2-5	CSATRPPGTQYF	TGCAGCGCAACCCGCCCTCCAGGGACCCAGTACTTC
TRBD1	TRBV10-3	NA	TRBJ2-3	CAISESQGAFPDTQYF	TGTGCCATCAGTGAGTCGCAGGGGGCTTTCCCAGATACGCAGTATTTT
NA	TRBV18	NA	TRBJ1-2	CASHGQRANYGYTF	TGTGCCAGTCATGGACAGAGAGCTAACTATGGCTACACCTTC
NA	TRBV28	NA	TRBJ2-1	CASSPGGGNEQFF	TGTGCCAGCAGCCCGGGGGGCGGCAATGAGCAGTTCTTC
TRBD2	TRBV2	NA	TRBJ2-3	CASSEGSSGTSETDTQYF	TGTGCCAGCAGCGAAGGAAGCTCCGGGACTAGCGAAACAGATACGCAGTATTTT
NA	TRBV19	NA	TRBJ1-2	CASKEVSYGYTF	TGTGCCAGTAAGGAGGTGAGCTATGGCTACACCTTC
NA	TRBV21-1	NA	TRBJ1-5	CASSTHARIQGDGNQPQHF	TGTGCCAGCAGCACCCACGCCCGGATACAGGGAGATGGCAATCAGCCCCAGCATTTT
NA	TRBV19	NA	TRBJ1-1	CASRIRGDTEAFF	TGTGCCAGTAGGATCAGGGGCGACACTGAAGCTTTCTTT
NA	TRBV6-5	NA	TRBJ1-1	CASRMGAGNAEAFF	TGTGCCAGCAGAATGGGGGCCGGTAACGCTGAAGCTTTCTTT
NA	TRBV5-6	NA	TRBJ2-7	CASSLSGDGYEQYF	TGTGCCAGCAGCTTGTCGGGGGATGGGTACGAGCAGTACTTC
NA	TRBV6-2/TRBV6-3	NA	TRBJ1-4	CASSYMSGFAPNEKLFF	TGTGCCAGCAGTTATATGAGCGGTTTCGCGCCTAATGAAAAACTGTTTTTT
TRBD1	TRBV18	few	TRBJ2-7	CASSPGGTGAYEQYF	TGTGCCAGCTCACCAGGAGGGACAGGGGCCTACGAGCAGTACTTC
TRBD1	TRBV11-2	NA	TRBJ2-7	CASSPVPSTGGVYEQYF	TGTGCCAGCAGCCCGGTGCCCTCGACAGGGGGCGTCTACGAGCAGTACTTC
TRBD2	TRBV14	NA	TRBJ2-3	CASSPPLRGGPDTQYF	TGTGCCAGCAGCCCGCCGCTGCGGGGGGGCCCAGATACGCAGTATTTT
NA	TRBV5-1	few	TRBJ1-3	CASSPSSGNTIYF	TGCGCCAGCAGCCCTAGCTCTGGAAACACCATATATTTT
TRBD1	TRBV11-2	NA	TRBJ2-7	CASSLDRGQGAHEQYF	TGTGCCAGCAGCTTAGATAGGGGGCAGGGGGCGCACGAGCAGTACTTC
NA	TRBV7-2	NA	TRBJ1-4	CASRVGRNNEKLFF	TGTGCCAGCAGGGTGGGCCGAAATAATGAAAAACTGTTTTTT
TRBD1	TRBV18	NA	TRBJ1-1	CASSPQGGEGNTEAFF	TGTGCCAGCTCACCTCAGGGGGGTGAGGGGAACACTGAAGCTTTCTTT
TRBD1	TRBV6-5	NA	TRBJ1-2	CASSITWDSVGGYTF	TGTGCCAGCAGTATCACTTGGGACAGCGTAGGTGGCTACACCTTC
TRBD2	TRBV3-1/TRBV3-2	NA	TRBJ2-1	CASSALTTGTSRNNEQFF	TGTGCCAGCAGCGCCCTGACTACCGGGACTAGCCGAAACAATGAGCAGTTCTTC
TRBD1	TRBV11-1	NA	TRBJ2-2	CASSPGTASRSGELFF	TGTGCCAGCAGCCCCGGGACAGCCTCCAGATCCGGGGAGCTGTTTTTT
NA	TRBV4-3	NA	TRBJ2-1	CASSQTPGVGSYNEQFF	TGCGCCAGCAGCCAAACACCGGGGGTCGGATCCTACAATGAGCAGTTCTTC
NA	TRBV6-5	NA	TRBJ1-2	CASSYGLGTAYGYTF	TGTGCCAGCAGTTACGGGCTGGGCACCGCCTATGGCTACACCTTC
TRBD1	TRBV4-2	NA	TRBJ1-3	CASSRDREAIYF	TGTGCCAGCAGCCGCGACAGGGAGGCCATATATTTT
TRBD2	TRBV28	NA	TRBJ2-7	CASSLRTSGGYEQYF	TGTGCCAGCAGTCTCCGGACTAGCGGGGGCTACGAGCAGTACTTC
NA	TRBV2	NA	TRBJ1-2	CASTINGGANYGYTF	TGTGCCAGCACCATAAATGGAGGAGCTAACTATGGCTACACCTTC
NA	TRBV19	NA	TRBJ1-5	CASKSRGNQPQHF	TGTGCCAGTAAATCGAGGGGGAATCAGCCCCAGCATTTT